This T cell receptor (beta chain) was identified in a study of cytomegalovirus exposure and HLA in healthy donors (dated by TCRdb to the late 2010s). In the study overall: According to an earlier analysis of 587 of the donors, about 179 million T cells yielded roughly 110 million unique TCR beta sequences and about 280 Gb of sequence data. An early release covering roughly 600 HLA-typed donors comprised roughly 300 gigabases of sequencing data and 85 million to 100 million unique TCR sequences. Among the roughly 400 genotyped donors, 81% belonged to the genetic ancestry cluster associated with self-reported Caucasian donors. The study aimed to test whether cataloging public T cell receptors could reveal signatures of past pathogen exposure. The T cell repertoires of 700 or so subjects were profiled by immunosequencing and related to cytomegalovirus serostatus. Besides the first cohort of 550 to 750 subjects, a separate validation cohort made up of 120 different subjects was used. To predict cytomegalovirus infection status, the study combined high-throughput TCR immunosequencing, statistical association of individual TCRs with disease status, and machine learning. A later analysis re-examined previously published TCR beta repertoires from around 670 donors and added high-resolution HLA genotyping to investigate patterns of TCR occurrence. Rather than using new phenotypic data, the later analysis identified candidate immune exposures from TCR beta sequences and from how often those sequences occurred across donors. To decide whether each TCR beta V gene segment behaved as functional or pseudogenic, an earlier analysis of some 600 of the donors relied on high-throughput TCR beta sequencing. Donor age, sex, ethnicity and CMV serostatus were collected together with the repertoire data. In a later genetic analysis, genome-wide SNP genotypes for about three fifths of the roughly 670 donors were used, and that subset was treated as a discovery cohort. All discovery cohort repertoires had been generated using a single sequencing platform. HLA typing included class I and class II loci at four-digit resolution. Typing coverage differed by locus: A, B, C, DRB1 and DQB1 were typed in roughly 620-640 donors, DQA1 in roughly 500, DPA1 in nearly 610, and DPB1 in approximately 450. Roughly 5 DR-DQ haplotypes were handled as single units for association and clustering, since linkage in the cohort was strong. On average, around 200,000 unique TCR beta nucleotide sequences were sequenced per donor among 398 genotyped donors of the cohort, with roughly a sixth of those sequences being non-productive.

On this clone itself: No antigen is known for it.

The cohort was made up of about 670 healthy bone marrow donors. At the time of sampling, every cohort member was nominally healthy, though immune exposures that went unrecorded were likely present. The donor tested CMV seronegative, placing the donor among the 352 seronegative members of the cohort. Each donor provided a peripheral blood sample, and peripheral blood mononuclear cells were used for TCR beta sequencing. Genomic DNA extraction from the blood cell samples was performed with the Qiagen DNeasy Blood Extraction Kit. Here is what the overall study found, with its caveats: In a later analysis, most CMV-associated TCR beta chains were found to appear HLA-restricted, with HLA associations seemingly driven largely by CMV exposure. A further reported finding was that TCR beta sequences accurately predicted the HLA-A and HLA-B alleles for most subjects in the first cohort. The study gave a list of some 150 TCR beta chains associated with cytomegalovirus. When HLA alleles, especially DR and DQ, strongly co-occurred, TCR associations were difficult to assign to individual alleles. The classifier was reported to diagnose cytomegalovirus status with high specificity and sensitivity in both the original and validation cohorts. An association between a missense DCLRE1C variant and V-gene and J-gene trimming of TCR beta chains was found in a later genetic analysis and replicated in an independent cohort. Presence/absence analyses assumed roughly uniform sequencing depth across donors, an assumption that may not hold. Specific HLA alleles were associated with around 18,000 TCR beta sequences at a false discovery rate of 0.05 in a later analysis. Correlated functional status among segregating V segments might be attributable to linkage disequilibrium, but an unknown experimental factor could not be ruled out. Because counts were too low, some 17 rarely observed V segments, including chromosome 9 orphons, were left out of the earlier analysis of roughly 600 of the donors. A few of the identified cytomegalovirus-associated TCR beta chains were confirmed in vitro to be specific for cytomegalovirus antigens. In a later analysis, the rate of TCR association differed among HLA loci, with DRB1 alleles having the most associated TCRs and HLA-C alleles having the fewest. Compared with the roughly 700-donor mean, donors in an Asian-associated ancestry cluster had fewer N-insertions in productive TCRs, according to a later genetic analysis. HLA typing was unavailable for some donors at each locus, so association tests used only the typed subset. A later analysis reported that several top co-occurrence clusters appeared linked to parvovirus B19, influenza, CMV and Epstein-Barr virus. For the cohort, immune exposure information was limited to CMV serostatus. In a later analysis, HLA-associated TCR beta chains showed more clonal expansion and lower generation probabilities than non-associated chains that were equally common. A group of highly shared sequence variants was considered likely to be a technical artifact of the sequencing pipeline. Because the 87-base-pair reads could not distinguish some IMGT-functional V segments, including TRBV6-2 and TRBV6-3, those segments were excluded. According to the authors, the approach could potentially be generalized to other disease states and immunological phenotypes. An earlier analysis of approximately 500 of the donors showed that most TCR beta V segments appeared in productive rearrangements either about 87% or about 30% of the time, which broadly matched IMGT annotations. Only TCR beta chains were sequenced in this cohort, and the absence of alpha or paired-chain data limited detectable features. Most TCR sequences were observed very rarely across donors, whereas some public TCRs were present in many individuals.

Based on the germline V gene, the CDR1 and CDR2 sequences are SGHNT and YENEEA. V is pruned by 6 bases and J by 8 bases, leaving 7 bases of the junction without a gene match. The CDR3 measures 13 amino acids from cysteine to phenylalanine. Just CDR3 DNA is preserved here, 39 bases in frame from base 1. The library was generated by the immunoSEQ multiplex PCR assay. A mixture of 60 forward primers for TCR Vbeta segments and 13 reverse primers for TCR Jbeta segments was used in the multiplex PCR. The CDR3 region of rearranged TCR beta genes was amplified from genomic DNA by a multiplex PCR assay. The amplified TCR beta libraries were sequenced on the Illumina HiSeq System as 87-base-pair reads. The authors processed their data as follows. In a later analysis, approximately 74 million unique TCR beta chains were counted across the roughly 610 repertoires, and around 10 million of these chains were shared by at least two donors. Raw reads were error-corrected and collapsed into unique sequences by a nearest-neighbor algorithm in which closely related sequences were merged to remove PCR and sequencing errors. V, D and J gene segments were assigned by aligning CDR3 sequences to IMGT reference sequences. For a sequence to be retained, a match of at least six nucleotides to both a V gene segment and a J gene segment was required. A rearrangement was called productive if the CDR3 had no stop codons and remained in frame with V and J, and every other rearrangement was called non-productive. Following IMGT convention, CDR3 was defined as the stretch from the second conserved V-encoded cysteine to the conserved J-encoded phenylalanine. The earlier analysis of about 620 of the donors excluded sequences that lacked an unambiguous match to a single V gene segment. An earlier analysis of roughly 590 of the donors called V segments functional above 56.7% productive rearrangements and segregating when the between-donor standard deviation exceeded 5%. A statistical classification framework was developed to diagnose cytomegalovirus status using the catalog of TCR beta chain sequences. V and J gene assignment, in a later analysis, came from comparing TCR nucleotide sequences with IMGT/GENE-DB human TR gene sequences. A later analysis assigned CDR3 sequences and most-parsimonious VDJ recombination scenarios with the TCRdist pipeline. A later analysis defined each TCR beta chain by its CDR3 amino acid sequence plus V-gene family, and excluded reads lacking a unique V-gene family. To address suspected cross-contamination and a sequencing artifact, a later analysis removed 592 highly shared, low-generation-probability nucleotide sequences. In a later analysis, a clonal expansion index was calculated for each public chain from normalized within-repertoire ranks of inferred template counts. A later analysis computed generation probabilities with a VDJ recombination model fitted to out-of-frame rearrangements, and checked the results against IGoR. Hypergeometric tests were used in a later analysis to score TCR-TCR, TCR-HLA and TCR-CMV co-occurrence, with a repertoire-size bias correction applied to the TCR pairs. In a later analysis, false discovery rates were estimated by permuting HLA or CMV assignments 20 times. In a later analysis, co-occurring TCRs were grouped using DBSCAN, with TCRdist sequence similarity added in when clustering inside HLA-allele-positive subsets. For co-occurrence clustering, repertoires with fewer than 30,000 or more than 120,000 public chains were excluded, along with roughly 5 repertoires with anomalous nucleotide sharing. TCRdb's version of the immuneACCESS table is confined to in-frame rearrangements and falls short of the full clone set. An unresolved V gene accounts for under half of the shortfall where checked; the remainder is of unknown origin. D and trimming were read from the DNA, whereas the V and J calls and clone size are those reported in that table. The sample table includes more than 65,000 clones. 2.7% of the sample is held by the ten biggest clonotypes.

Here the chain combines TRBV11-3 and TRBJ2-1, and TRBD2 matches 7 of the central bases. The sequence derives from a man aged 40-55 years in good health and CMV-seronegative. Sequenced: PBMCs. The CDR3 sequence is CASSTGGRDEQFF. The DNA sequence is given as TGTGCCAGCAGTACCGGGGGGAGGGATGAGCAGTTCTTC.